These 20 T cell receptor beta chains originate from one sample sequenced in a study of cytomegalovirus exposure and HLA in healthy donors. In the PCR, 60 Vbeta and 13 Jbeta primers were used. Profiling relied on immunoSEQ multiplex PCR, and the TCRdb table lists in-frame clones only, not all of them. The sample carries roughly 250,000 clones, 84% recorded once. Sequenced: PBMCs. These receptors were obtained from a woman in her thirties or forties in good health and CMV-seropositive.

The V gene is TRBV9, the J gene TRBJ1-4; D unresolved. The CDR3 loop spans 15 amino acids. Germline V CDR1 and CDR2: SGDLS, YYNGEE. V shed 2 bases and J shed 0 bases, with 8 bases lying between them. The CDR3 bases are TGTGCCAGCAGCGTTACTCCGGCAACTAATGAAAAACTGTTTTTT. Amino acid sequence: CASSVTPATNEKLFF.

This chain uses TRBV10-3 with TRBJ2-7; 10 nucleotides match TRBD2. The CDR3 totals 13 residues. With 4 bases clipped from V and 3 bases from J, the junction kept 0 bases outside the gene matches. Germline V CDR1 and CDR2: ENHRY, SYGVKD. CDR3 protein: CAISGTSGYEQYF. DNA for the CDR3: TGTGCCATCAGTGGGACTAGCGGCTACGAGCAGTACTTC.

This clone was counted only a few times. This rearrangement joins TRBV27 to TRBJ2-2; D gene ambiguous. With 2 bases removed from V and 1 base from J, the gap between germline ends came to 5 bases. This CDR3 is built from 14 residues. Looked up from germline, CDR1 is MNHEY and CDR2 is SMNVEV (reference sequence). In DNA, the CDR3 is TGTGCCAGCAGTTTACGACTGAACACCGGGGAGCTGTTTTTT. Translated, it gives CASSLRLNTGELFF.

The CDR3 loop reads CASSGAGVGSQPQHF. CDR3 sequence (DNA): TGTGCCAGCAGTGGAGCTGGGGTAGGGAGTCAGCCCCAGCATTTT. The V and J genes are TRBV6-1 and TRBJ1-5; D gene uncertain. The CDR3 is 15 residues long. The V gene lost 4 bases and the J gene lost 6 bases, with 16 bases spanning the gap. Germline-derived CDR1 and CDR2 are MNHNS and SASEGT.

The chain couples TRBV28 to TRBJ1-2; D remains ambiguous. From germline, CDR1 is MDHEN and CDR2 SYDVKM. The CDR3 contains 12 residues. V dropped 3 bases and J dropped 5 bases, with 7 bases sitting between them. CDR3 coding DNA: TGTGCCAGCAGTTTCGGTGGTTATGGCTACACCTTC. It is translated as CASSFGGYGYTF.

This sequence joins TRBV7-2 and TRBJ2-7; TRBD1 agrees at 12 bases. The CDR3 extends over 17 amino acids. Germline V gives CDR1 SGHTA, CDR2 FQGNSA. Trimming removed 4 bases from V and 0 bases from J; junction bases left unmatched: 7. This CDR3 reads CASSWWDRGLSSYEQYF. Here the CDR3 DNA reads TGTGCCAGCAGCTGGTGGGACAGGGGGCTGAGCTCCTACGAGCAGTACTTC. The full variable domain, completed using reference TRBV7-2 and TRBJ2-7, is GAGVSQSPSNKVTEKGKDVELRCDPISGHTALYWYRQSLGQGLEFLIYFQGNSAPDKSGLPSDRFSAERTGGSVSTLTIQRTQQEDSAVYLCASSWWDRGLSSYEQYFGPGTRLTVT.

The genes are TRBV11-3 and TRBJ1-2; D remains ambiguous. CDR1 and CDR2 (germline): SGHNT, YENEEA. The CDR3 sequence is 12 residues long. Trimming took 5 bases from V and 4 from J, leaving 8 bases between them. CDR3 protein: CASSQSSYGYTF. The CDR3 DNA sequence: TGTGCCAGCAGCCAAAGTAGCTATGGCTACACCTTC.

The rearrangement joins TRBV4-3 to TRBJ2-3; TRBD2 agrees at 14 bases. The CDR3 runs 18 residues. The germline V gene encodes CDR1 LGHNA and CDR2 YSLEER. The V gene end was trimmed by 3 bases and the J gene end by 6 bases; junction bases not matched to a gene: 11. This CDR3 is CASSHAGTSGSMGDTQYF. DNA of the CDR3: TGCGCCAGCAGCCACGCCGGGACTAGCGGGAGCATGGGCGATACGCAGTATTTT.

This chain connects TRBV6-6 to TRBJ1-4, with TRBD1 matching 7 bases. The CDR3 runs to 14 residues. The V and J ends lost 7 bases and 10 bases, in that order; junction bases with no gene match: 12. The germline gives CDR1 MNHNY, CDR2 SVGAGI (reference sequence). In nucleotides, the CDR3 is TGTGCCAGCACAACACCGGGACAGCCATTAAAACTGTTTTTT. This gives the protein CASTTPGQPLKLFF.

The V call is TRBV6-5, the J call TRBJ2-7; D perhaps matches TRBD2 (5 bases). The CDR3 length is 15 residues. Germline V lookup: CDR1 MNHEY, CDR2 SVGAGI. Between the trimmed V and J ends, which lost 3 bases and 6 bases, there was a span of 18 bases. The CDR3 is CASSYHDPGEGEQYF. The CDR3 DNA reads TGTGCCAGCAGTTATCACGACCCCGGCGAGGGCGAGCAGTACTTC.

As DNA, the CDR3 is TGCGCCAGCAGCCGGGGGCCAGGGGATACGCAGTATTTT. Translating gives CASSRGPGDTQYF. The chain couples TRBV4-3 to TRBJ2-3; D perhaps matches TRBD1 (6 bases). V was trimmed by 4 bases and J by 6 bases, leaving 11 bases between them. Germline CDR1 reads LGHNA; CDR2 reads YSLEER. The CDR3 is 13 residues long.

The genes are TRBV13 and TRBJ2-3; maybe TRBD2 (5 bases). The germline CDR1 and CDR2 sequences are PRHDT and FYEKMQ (reference sequence). Trimming cost V 0 bases and J 2 bases, with 15 bases left between them. The CDR3 spans 17 residues. The chain's CDR3 is CASSLGFKDSVTDTQYF. The CDR3 DNA reads as TGTGCCAGCAGCTTAGGCTTTAAGGACTCGGTCACAGATACGCAGTATTTT.

The J gene is TRBJ2-7, the V gene TRBV6-6, with D maybe TRBD1 (6 bases). Trimming cost V 4 bases and J 3 bases, with 7 bases left between them. This CDR3 contains 12 residues. Germline V gene data show CDR1 as MNHNY and CDR2 as SVGAGI (reference sequence). The CDR3 DNA reads TGTGCCAGCAGTTCGACAGGCTACGAGCAGTACTTC. The encoded protein is CASSSTGYEQYF.

V usage is TRBV15 and J usage is TRBJ1-5; D unresolved. The germline CDR1 and CDR2 sequences are LNHNV and YYDKDF (reference sequence). CDR3 size: 16 residues. Trimming shortened V by 1 base and J by 7 bases, and 17 bases separated the two germline ends. In nucleotides, the CDR3 is TGTGCCACCAGCAGAGCTGGGCAGTTAGAAGGACAGCCCCAGCATTTT. Protein product: CATSRAGQLEGQPQHF. Combining the CDR3 with reference TRBV15 and TRBJ1-5 gives the whole variable domain DAMVIQNPRYQVTQFGKPVTLSCSQTLNHNVMYWYQQKSSQAPKLLFHYYDKDFNNEADTPDNFQSRRPNTSFCFLDIRSPGLGDTAMYLCATSRAGQLEGQPQHFGDGTRLSIL.

The rearrangement joins TRBV18 to TRBJ2-2, with 10 nucleotides matching TRBD1. V was pared by 3 bases and J by 0 bases, with 4 bases of the junction left unmatched. Germline V gene data show CDR1 as KGHSH and CDR2 as LQKENI. This CDR3 is 17 amino acids long. The CDR3 DNA is TGTGCCAGCTCACCGGGACAGGGGACCACGAACACCGGGGAGCTGTTTTTT. This codes for CASSPGQGTTNTGELFF.

The V and J genes are TRBV7-9 and TRBJ2-7; D perhaps matches TRBD1 (6 bases). CDR3 length: 14 amino acids. From germline, CDR1 is SEHNR and CDR2 FQNEAQ (reference sequence). V was clipped by 4 bases and J by 4 bases, with 14 bases between them. CDR3 sequence reads: CASSSRGNFYEQYF. CDR3 DNA sequence: TGTGCCAGCAGCTCCAGGGGTAACTTTTACGAGCAGTACTTC. The entire variable domain, with the rest obtained from reference TRBV7-9 and TRBJ2-7, is as follows: DTGVSQNPRHKITKRGQNVTFRCDPISEHNRLYWYRQTLGQGPEFLTYFQNEAQLEKSRLLSDRFSAERPKGSFSTLEIQRTEQGDSAMYLCASSSRGNFYEQYFGPGTRLTVT.

The V and J genes are TRBV7-6 and TRBJ2-7; D is perhaps TRBD1 (5 bases). The CDR3 is 17 amino acids. Trimming shortened V by 5 bases and J by 2 bases, and 22 bases separated the two germline ends. Germline-derived CDR1 and CDR2 are SGHVS and FNYEAQ. Here the CDR3 reads CASSPSTASISAYEQYF. CDR3 DNA sequence: TGTGCCAGCAGCCCATCGACAGCTTCAATATCGGCCTACGAGCAGTACTTC.

CDR3 in amino acids: CASSLGAQAFF. The DNA of the CDR3 is TGTGCCAGCAGCTTAGGCGCTCAAGCTTTCTTT. The rearrangement uses TRBV7-9 and TRBJ1-1, with D unresolved. The CDR3 runs to 11 residues. In germline, CDR1 is SEHNR, CDR2 FQNEAQ (reference sequence). V lost 1 base and J 9 bases, leaving 6 bases between the germline ends.

This clone was seen just once. The chain carries TRBV7-9 and TRBJ2-5, with 11 bases that match TRBD1. The CDR3 consists of 17 residues. The J segment lost 1 base and the V segment lost 1 base, leaving 5 bases of the junction unmatched. The germline V gene encodes CDR1 SEHNR and CDR2 FQNEAQ (reference sequence). CDR3 DNA: TGTGCCAGCAGCTTAGGGGGGACAGGGGGAATCCAAGAGACCCAGTACTTC. Translated, it gives CASSLGGTGGIQETQYF.

As regards this clone: Other DNA sequences within the sample encode an identical CDR3. J is TRBJ1-2 and V is TRBV18; possible D gene TRBD1, 6 bases. This CDR3 has 14 amino acids. With 0 bases removed from V and 8 bases from J, the gap between germline ends came to 13 bases. The germline gives CDR1 KGHSH, CDR2 LQKENI. As DNA, the CDR3 is TGTGCCAGCTCACCACCGGGGCAGGGGAACGGCTACACCTTC. It is translated as CASSPPGQGNGYTF.